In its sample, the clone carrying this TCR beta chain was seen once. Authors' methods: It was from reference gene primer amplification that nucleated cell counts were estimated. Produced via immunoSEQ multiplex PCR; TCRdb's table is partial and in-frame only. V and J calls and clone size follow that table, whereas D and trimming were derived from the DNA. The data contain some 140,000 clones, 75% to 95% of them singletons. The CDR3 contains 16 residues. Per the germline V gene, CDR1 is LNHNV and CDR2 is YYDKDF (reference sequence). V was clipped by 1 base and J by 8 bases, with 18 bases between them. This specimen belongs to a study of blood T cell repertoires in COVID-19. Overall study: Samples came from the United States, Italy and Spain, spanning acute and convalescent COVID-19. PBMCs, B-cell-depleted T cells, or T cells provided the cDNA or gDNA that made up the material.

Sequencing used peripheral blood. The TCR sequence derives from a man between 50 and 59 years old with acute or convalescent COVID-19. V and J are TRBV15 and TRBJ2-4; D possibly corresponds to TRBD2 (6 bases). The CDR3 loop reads CATSRGTGSRMDIQYF. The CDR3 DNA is TGTGCCACCAGCAGAGGGACCGGGAGTCGGATGGACATTCAGTACTTC.